The present entry profiles one T cell receptor beta chain with its context. This CDR3 region has 19 residues. Germline lookup yields CDR1 MNHEY and CDR2 SMNVEV (reference sequence). V was trimmed by 1 base and J by 1 base, leaving 20 bases between them. The entry originates in a study of cytomegalovirus exposure and HLA in healthy donors. The donors were in the approximately 120-subject validation cohort; that cohort was separate from the roughly 700-subject first cohort. Method: immunoSEQ multiplex PCR; TCRdb's copy keeps in-frame clones and lacks some. This sample has about 300,000 clones; approximately 90% occur once, and the top ten carry 0.92%.

The rearrangement links TRBV27 to TRBJ1-3; tentative D call: TRBD1 (5 bases). This TCR was sampled from a woman younger than 30 in good health and CMV-seronegative. Sequencing used PBMCs. The CDR3 nucleotides read TGTGCCAGCAGTTTATTCGGGCCCCGGGGGATTCGGTCTGGAAACACCATATATTTT. It codes for CASSLFGPRGIRSGNTIYF.